The 26 T cell receptor beta chains listed next were all sequenced from one sample in a study of beta chain features in type 1 diabetes. Study-wide points: Type 1 diabetes patients showed a moderate but significant shortening of TCRB CDR3s in all four CD4+ subsets.

For these receptors, no antigen is known. The authors reverse transcribed all of the isolated RNA, so sequencing captured expressed TCRB transcripts. Sequencing used immunoSEQ multiplex PCR; TCRdb keeps in-frame clones, though not all of them. The sample has about 660,000 clones, roughly 13% seen once. Sample: naive CD4+ T cells from blood. These receptors originate from a man between 18 and 35 years old with type 1 diabetes.

The rearrangement joins TRBV11-2 to TRBJ1-1, with 7 bases identical to TRBD1. The J segment lost 1 base and the V segment lost 4 bases, leaving 3 bases of the junction unmatched. The CDR3 covers 14 residues. Germline V gene sequence: CDR1 SGHAT, CDR2 FQNNGV. The CDR3 region has the DNA TGTGCCAGCAGCTCCGGGACAGAGAACACTGAAGCTTTCTTT. As protein: CASSSGTENTEAFF.

V usage is TRBV10-2 and J usage is TRBJ1-2; no reliable D call. V shed 6 bases and J shed 8 bases, with 19 bases lying between them. Germline CDR1 and CDR2: WSHSY and SAAADI. The CDR3 consists of 14 residues. The CDR3 loop is CASRDTGMSEGYTF. The DNA of the CDR3 is TGCGCCAGCAGGGATACGGGGATGTCGGAAGGCTACACCTTC.

V gene TRBV18 combines with J gene TRBJ1-2; TRBD1 aligns across 8 bases. V lost 6 bases, J lost 6 bases, and 15 bases stayed unmatched. This CDR3 is 16 amino acids long. The germline CDR1 and CDR2 sequences are KGHSH and LQKENI. The CDR3 DNA follows: TGTGCCAGCTCCCCAGACGGACAGGGACGGGGTGATGGCTACACCTTC. Protein sequence: CASSPDGQGRGDGYTF. Full variable domain (outside the CDR3, taken from reference TRBV18 and TRBJ1-2): NAGVMQNPRHLVRRRGQEARLRCSPMKGHSHVYWYRQLPEEGLKFMVYLQKENIIDESGMPKERFSAEFPKEGPSILRIQQVVRGDSAAYFCASSPDGQGRGDGYTFGSGTRLTVV.

This clone was observed a few times. J is TRBJ2-7 and V is TRBV19; D may be TRBD1 (6 bases). This CDR3 is built from 12 residues. Germline lookup yields CDR1 LNHDA and CDR2 SQIVND (reference sequence). V was clipped by 6 bases and J by 6 bases, with 12 bases between them. The CDR3 nucleotides are TGTGCCAGTAGGACCCCAGGGGCCGAGCAGTACTTC. The encoded protein is CASRTPGAEQYF.

This clone occurred a few times. This chain links TRBV7-2 with TRBJ1-1; D unresolved. V lost 4 bases and J lost 0, with 9 bases in between. CDR3 size: 14 residues. Germline lookup yields CDR1 SGHTA and CDR2 FQGNSA. CDR3 sequence: CASSSPPVNTEAFF. CDR3 nucleotide sequence: TGTGCCAGCAGCTCCCCGCCAGTGAACACTGAAGCTTTCTTT. Full variable domain (missing parts from reference TRBV7-2 and TRBJ1-1): GAGVSQSPSNKVTEKGKDVELRCDPISGHTALYWYRQSLGQGLEFLIYFQGNSAPDKSGLPSDRFSAERTGGSVSTLTIQRTQQEDSAVYLCASSSPPVNTEAFFGQGTRLTVV.

The J gene is TRBJ2-5, the V gene TRBV10-3; 10 nucleotides line up with TRBD1. V was pared by 6 bases and J by 5 bases, with 6 bases of the junction left unmatched. CDR1 is ENHRY and CDR2 is SYGVKD in the germline V gene. This CDR3 has 14 residues. This chain's CDR3 is CAISPGQGSETQYF. The DNA of the CDR3 is TGTGCCATCAGCCCGGGACAGGGGTCTGAGACCCAGTACTTC.

V gene TRBV27 combines with J gene TRBJ2-1; TRBD1 or TRBD2 may be the D gene (5 bases each). There are 15 residues in the CDR3. The germline V gene has CDR1 MNHEY and CDR2 SMNVEV (reference sequence). V lost 8 bases, J lost 4 bases, and 18 bases lay in between. CDR3 nucleotides: TGTGCCAGCGGCTACTCCGGGACCATTTACAATGAGCAGTTCTTC. As protein: CASGYSGTIYNEQFF.

DNA for the CDR3: TGCGCCAGCAGCGATCCCCAGGGGAACTATGGCTACACCTTC. Its protein product is CASSDPQGNYGYTF. The chain employs TRBV5-1 and TRBJ1-2, with a possible D match to TRBD1 (6 bases). Germline values: CDR1 SGHRS, CDR2 YFSETQ. V was clipped by 4 bases and J by 2 bases, with 12 bases between them. The length of the CDR3 is 14 residues.

The chain has TRBV10-2 and TRBJ2-7, with D unclear. CDR1 is WSHSY and CDR2 is SAAADI in the germline V gene. V lost 5 bases to trimming and J lost 4 bases, with 15 bases between them. The CDR3 is made up of 14 amino acids. The DNA for the CDR3 is TGCGCCAGCAGTTGGTCGACGGACCCTTACGAGCAGTACTTC. This translates into CASSWSTDPYEQYF.

V gene TRBV18 combines with J gene TRBJ2-1; D perhaps matches TRBD1 (6 bases). CDR1 is KGHSH, CDR2 LQKENI, per germline. V was clipped by 2 bases and J by 0 bases, with 11 bases between them. CDR3 length equals 16 residues. CDR3 nucleotides: TGTGCCAGCTCACCAAGGGGGAAGAGCTCCTACAATGAGCAGTTCTTC. Encoded protein: CASSPRGKSSYNEQFF. Full variable domain (missing parts from reference TRBV18 and TRBJ2-1): NAGVMQNPRHLVRRRGQEARLRCSPMKGHSHVYWYRQLPEEGLKFMVYLQKENIIDESGMPKERFSAEFPKEGPSILRIQQVVRGDSAAYFCASSPRGKSSYNEQFFGPGTRLTVL.

This clone was observed a handful of times. The genes are TRBV7-9 and TRBJ2-6; 9 nucleotides line up with TRBD1. Germline V gene data show CDR1 as SEHNR and CDR2 as FQNEAQ (reference sequence). The CDR3 covers 17 residues. Trimming took 6 bases from V and 2 from J; bases not matched to a gene: 8. DNA of the CDR3: TGTGCCAGCAGATCCGGACAGGGGATGACTGGGGCCAACGTCCTGACTTTC. Residues: CASRSGQGMTGANVLTF.

This clone was found a few times. The sample contains more than one DNA sequence encoding this CDR3. J is TRBJ1-5 and V is TRBV30; weak D call: TRBD1 (6 bases). Germline CDR1 GTSNPN, CDR2 SVGIG (reference sequence). This CDR3 has 15 residues. V was shortened by 0 bases and J by 1 base, with 10 bases between the two germline ends. The CDR3 bases are TGTGCCTGGAGTGTAGGGGGGAGAAGCAATCAGCCCCAGCATTTT. This sequence encodes CAWSVGGRSNQPQHF.

The chain is built from TRBV5-6 and TRBJ1-5, with TRBD1 identical over 10 bases. CDR3 length equals 15 residues. The V gene end was trimmed by 0 bases and the J gene end by 10 bases; junction bases not matched to a gene: 7. Germline lookup yields CDR1 SGHDT and CDR2 YYEEEE. CDR3 residues: CASSLGQGAGQPQHF. The CDR3 DNA sequence: TGTGCCAGCAGCTTGGGACAGGGGGCCGGACAACCCCAGCATTTT.

In this sample, this clone turned up a few times. The chain combines TRBV5-6 with TRBJ2-7; no definite D call. The germline V gene encodes CDR1 SGHDT and CDR2 YYEEEE. This CDR3 spans 13 amino acids. V lost 2 bases and J 2 bases, leaving 8 bases between the germline ends. CDR3 coding DNA: TGTGCCAGCAGCTTATTCGAAGCCTACGAGCAGTACTTC. Protein sequence: CASSLFEAYEQYF.

With regard to this clone: At one boundary the junction diverges from the germline segment, which might be a read error. The sample has other DNA sequences that encode this CDR3 too. The CDR3 nucleotides are TGTGCTAGCAGCTTGGGACAGGGGCAGCCCCAGCATTTT. It encodes CASSLGQGQPQHF. The chain recombines TRBV7-7 with TRBJ1-5, with 10 bases fitting TRBD1. Germline CDR1 is SSHAT and CDR2 is FNYEAQ (reference sequence). The CDR3 runs to 13 residues. The full variable domain, completed using reference TRBV7-7 and TRBJ1-5, is GAGVSQSPRYKVTKRGQDVTLRCDPISSHATLYWYQQALGQGPEFLTYFNYEAQPDKSGLPSDRFSAERPEGSISTLTIQRTEQRDSAMYRCASSLGQGQPQHFGDGTRLSIL.

This chain links TRBV28 with TRBJ1-5, with D perhaps TRBD1 (6 bases). Per the germline V gene, CDR1 is MDHEN and CDR2 is SYDVKM. The length of the CDR3 is 14 residues. The germline V and J ends were trimmed by 10 bases and 0 bases, with 13 bases remaining between them. CDR3 residues: CATRQGGSNQPQHF. Here the CDR3 DNA reads TGTGCCACCAGACAAGGGGGTAGCAATCAGCCCCAGCATTTT.

The genes are TRBV18 and TRBJ2-7, with 9 bases identical to TRBD2. The V segment lost 1 base and the J segment 3 bases; nucleotides outside the gene matches: 4. Germline V gene data show CDR1 as KGHSH and CDR2 as LQKENI. CDR3 length: 15 amino acids. The CDR3 reads CASSPQRGALYEQYF. DNA of the CDR3: TGTGCCAGCTCACCACAGCGGGGGGCCCTCTACGAGCAGTACTTC. Variable domain in full (rest from reference TRBV18 and TRBJ2-7): NAGVMQNPRHLVRRRGQEARLRCSPMKGHSHVYWYRQLPEEGLKFMVYLQKENIIDESGMPKERFSAEFPKEGPSILRIQQVVRGDSAAYFCASSPQRGALYEQYFGPGTRLTVT.

The rearrangement uses TRBV7-2 and TRBJ2-3, with unresolved D. Looked up from germline, CDR1 is SGHTA and CDR2 is FQGNSA. The CDR3 covers 13 residues. V lost 1 base to trimming and J lost 7 bases, with 9 bases between them. CDR3 residues: CASSLGREYTQYF. Written as DNA, the CDR3 is TGTGCCAGCAGCTTAGGGCGTGAGTATACGCAGTATTTT.

V usage is TRBV6-1 and J usage is TRBJ2-7; D unclear. Trimming removed 5 bases at V and 1 base at J, with 9 bases between. CDR1 and CDR2 (germline): MNHNS, SASEGT. The CDR3 spans 13 residues. CDR3 residues: CASSLDVSYEQYF. The CDR3 DNA follows: TGTGCCAGCAGTCTAGACGTTTCCTACGAGCAGTACTTC.

This clone was seen more than once but under ten times. This chain uses TRBV25-1 with TRBJ2-3; D is possibly TRBD1 (6 bases). Germline loops: CDR1 MGHDK, CDR2 SYGVNS. The CDR3 totals 14 residues. V gave up 1 base and J gave up 4 bases, with 9 bases separating them. Written as DNA, the CDR3 is TGTGCCAGCAGTGAATCTGCAGGGGCAGATACGCAGTATTTT. Translating it yields CASSESAGADTQYF.

This clone was counted between two and nine times. The rearrangement links TRBV28 to TRBJ2-4; the D is unclear. Germline values: CDR1 MDHEN, CDR2 SYDVKM. Trimming removed 2 bases at V and 4 bases at J, with 6 bases between. This CDR3 spans 13 amino acids. CDR3: CASSLNWKNIQYF. In DNA form, the CDR3 reads TGTGCCAGCAGTTTAAACTGGAAAAACATTCAGTACTTC.

This chain joins TRBV5-4 and TRBJ2-2; no firm D call. The germline CDR1 and CDR2 sequences are SGHNT and YYREEE (reference sequence). The CDR3 has 14 amino acids. Trimming stripped 0 bases from V and 6 bases from J, with 9 bases between. This chain's CDR3 is CASSLETRSGELFF. In DNA form, the CDR3 reads TGTGCCAGCAGCTTGGAAACACGGTCCGGGGAGCTGTTTTTT.

There are a few counts of this clone. This chain's CDR3 is CASSRSRTDSYEQYF. In DNA form, the CDR3 reads TGTGCCAGCAGCCGCTCGCGGACAGACTCCTACGAGCAGTACTTC. V is TRBV7-2 and J is TRBJ2-7, with D possibly TRBD1 on 6 matching bases. CDR1 and CDR2 from the germline V gene are SGHTA and FQGNSA. V lost 5 bases to trimming and J lost 0 bases, with 14 bases between them. CDR3 length: 15 amino acids.

This chain joins TRBV7-3 and TRBJ2-3; TRBD2 is a possible D gene (6 bases). V was cut by 5 bases and J by 2 bases, with 14 bases left in between. The germline gives CDR1 SGHTA, CDR2 FQGTGA. The CDR3 totals 15 residues. DNA of the CDR3: TGTGCCAGCAGCGCGACACCGGGGGACACAGATACGCAGTATTTT. The encoded protein is CASSATPGDTDTQYF.

This clone was counted only a few times. The chain recombines TRBV7-9 with TRBJ2-3, with D uncertain. V shed 1 base and J shed 7 bases, with 12 bases lying between them. The germline gives CDR1 SEHNR, CDR2 FQNEAQ (reference sequence). The CDR3 extends over 14 amino acids. CDR3: CASSLGDRAHTQYF. The CDR3 region has the DNA TGTGCCAGCAGCTTAGGGGATAGGGCCCATACGCAGTATTTT. Using reference TRBV7-9 and TRBJ2-3 for the parts outside the CDR3, the full variable domain is DTGVSQNPRHKITKRGQNVTFRCDPISEHNRLYWYRQTLGQGPEFLTYFQNEAQLEKSRLLSDRFSAERPKGSFSTLEIQRTEQGDSAMYLCASSLGDRAHTQYFGPGTRLTVL.

CDR3 residues: CASTSGTELFF. In DNA, the CDR3 is TGTGCCAGCACCTCCGGTACGGAGCTGTTTTTT. The rearrangement uses TRBV5-4 and TRBJ2-2; no reliable D call. V lost 6 bases, J lost 10 bases, and 10 bases lay in between. This CDR3 contains 11 residues. Germline values: CDR1 SGHNT, CDR2 YYREEE (reference sequence).